The next 29 T cell receptor beta chains were all read from a single sample in a study of T cell responses to AZD1222 COVID-19 vaccine (dated by TCRdb to 2020 to 2022). This specimen's time point label, per the study, means: baseline before first vaccination. Receptors were amplified or captured by the immunoSEQ multiplex PCR assay. The immuneACCESS repertoire file appears here via TCRdb, limited to in-frame rearrangements. These files lack a portion of the clones; in checked studies, under half of the deficit traces to unresolved V genes, and the cause of the others is not known. The sample yields some 170,000 clones; approximately 92% were counted once. The top ten constitute 2.6% of the sample. Sequencing was performed on peripheral blood, taken on day 0 of AZD1222 vaccination. The source of these receptors is an adult in good health.

The rearrangement uses TRBV18 and TRBJ1-2, with D maybe TRBD1 (6 bases). Trimming shortened V by 1 base and J by 6 bases, and 18 bases separated the two germline ends. Looked up from germline, CDR1 is KGHSH and CDR2 is LQKENI. This CDR3 is 16 amino acids long. CDR3 amino acids: CASSPRESWGAHGYTF. CDR3 sequence (DNA): TGTGCCAGCTCACCACGGGAAAGTTGGGGGGCGCATGGCTACACCTTC.

This clone was counted once. The CDR3 protein is CSVGEGNTEAFF. The CDR3, as DNA: TGCAGCGTTGGAGAGGGGAACACTGAAGCTTTCTTT. The chain has TRBV29-1 and TRBJ1-1; D gene unclear. V was clipped by 4 bases and J by 1 base, with 7 bases between them. Looked up from germline, CDR1 is SQVTM and CDR2 is ANQGSEA. CDR3 length: 12 residues.

In its sample, this clone was seen many times. The sample carries other DNA sequences with the same CDR3. This chain links TRBV20-1 with TRBJ1-1, with a possible D match to TRBD1 (6 bases). Per the germline V gene, CDR1 is DFQATT and CDR2 is SNEGSKA (reference sequence). V was cut by 3 bases and J by 4 bases, with 6 bases left in between. CDR3 length equals 11 residues. The CDR3 protein is CSASRGTEAFF. Written as DNA, the CDR3 is TGCAGTGCTAGCAGGGGCACTGAAGCTTTCTTT.

The CDR3 sequence: CASSPPSTVNTEAFF. In nucleotides, the CDR3 is TGTGCCAGCTCACCTCCCTCTACAGTGAACACTGAAGCTTTCTTT. The chain carries TRBV18 and TRBJ1-1; D remains unclear. CDR3 length: 15 residues. Per the germline V gene, CDR1 is KGHSH and CDR2 is LQKENI. V was trimmed by 3 bases and J by 0 bases, leaving 11 bases between them.

The chain combines TRBV3-1 (or the pseudogene TRBV3-2) with TRBJ1-3; D may be TRBD1 (5 bases). The CDR3 has 17 residues. V gave up 0 bases and J gave up 0 bases, with 12 bases separating them. Per germline, CDR1 LGHDT and CDR2 YNNKEL (reference sequence). The CDR3 nucleotides are TGTGCCAGCAGCCAAGATTTGGGGCTAGCCTCTGGAAACACCATATATTTT. This codes for CASSQDLGLASGNTIYF.

The rearrangement links TRBV11-2 to TRBJ2-1, with unresolved D. From germline, CDR1 is SGHAT and CDR2 FQNNGV. This CDR3 region has 12 residues. Trimming removed 4 bases at V and 12 bases at J, with 13 bases between. This chain's CDR3 is CASSSNSWVQFF. In DNA, the CDR3 is TGTGCCAGCAGCTCCAATAGTTGGGTGCAGTTCTTC.

This CDR3 is CASTLGGSSNEQFF. CDR3 in DNA: TGCGCCAGCACCCTTGGCGGGAGCTCCAATGAGCAGTTCTTC. The rearrangement joins TRBV5-1 to TRBJ2-1, with TRBD2 matching over 7 bases. Per germline, CDR1 SGHRS and CDR2 YFSETQ. The V segment lost 6 bases and the J segment 6 bases; nucleotides outside the gene matches: 9. The CDR3 has 14 residues.

Here the CDR3 DNA reads TGTGCCAGCTCACCAAACCCGGGACAGGGGGCCAACGAGCAGTACTTC. It codes for CASSPNPGQGANEQYF. The chain recombines TRBV18 with TRBJ2-7, with 12 nucleotides matching TRBD1. Germline-derived CDR1 and CDR2 are KGHSH and LQKENI. The V segment lost 2 bases and the J segment 5 bases; nucleotides outside the gene matches: 7. The CDR3 spans 16 residues.

CDR3 sequence reads: CASSRTSDSSYEQYF. Here the CDR3 DNA reads TGTGCCAGCAGTCGGACTAGCGACAGCTCCTACGAGCAGTACTTC. The chain combines TRBV6-5 with TRBJ2-7, with TRBD2 matching over 9 bases. V was pared by 5 bases and J by 0 bases, with 5 bases of the junction left unmatched. Germline V lookup: CDR1 MNHEY, CDR2 SVGAGI. This CDR3 comprises 15 residues.

This clone was seen a single time. V is TRBV12-5 and J is TRBJ2-3; possibly TRBD1 for D (6 bases). This CDR3 is 12 amino acids long. CDR1 LGHNT and CDR2 FRNRAP come from the germline V gene. V was trimmed by 6 bases and J by 14 bases, leaving 18 bases between them. CDR3 loop: CASGLGGQIPYF. DNA for the CDR3: TGTGCTAGTGGCTTAGGGGGACAAATCCCGTATTTT.

V is TRBV4-1 and J is TRBJ2-7, with TRBD1 identical over 12 bases. CDR1 and CDR2 from the germline V gene are MGHRA and YSYEKL. V shed 4 bases and J 4 bases; nucleotides not matched to a gene: 5. The CDR3 is 15 amino acids. The CDR3 DNA sequence: TGCGCCAGCAGCCCCGGGACAGGGGGCGAGTACGAGCAGTACTTC. It is translated as CASSPGTGGEYEQYF.

This chain uses TRBV7-9 with TRBJ1-1; weak D call: TRBD1 (5 bases). The CDR3 is 12 residues long. Trimming removed 5 bases at V and 8 bases at J, with 12 bases between. From germline, CDR1 is SEHNR and CDR2 FQNEAQ (reference sequence). CDR3 DNA: TGTGCCAGCAGCACGTCCGGGACGGAAGCTTTCTTT. It is translated as CASSTSGTEAFF.

This clone was observed once. This sequence joins TRBV7-2 and TRBJ2-5; D not resolved. V was cut by 3 bases and J by 4 bases, with 9 bases left in between. The CDR3 loop spans 13 amino acids. CDR1 is SGHTA and CDR2 is FQGNSA in the germline V gene. Written as DNA, the CDR3 is TGTGCCAGCAGCTTGGGCTGGGCAGAGACCCAGTACTTC. Translated: CASSLGWAETQYF.

This rearrangement joins TRBV7-9 to TRBJ2-7; TRBD1 matches 10 bases. The CDR3 loop spans 14 amino acids. J gave up 4 bases and V 1 base, and 1 base lay outside the gene matches. CDR1 SEHNR and CDR2 FQNEAQ come from the germline V gene (reference sequence). CDR3 in DNA: TGTGCCAGCAGCTTAGTGGGACAGGGGTACGAGCAGTACTTC. Amino acid sequence: CASSLVGQGYEQYF.

The chain uses TRBV5-6 and TRBJ2-3; D ambiguous. This CDR3 has 13 residues. V gave up 7 bases and J gave up 0 bases, with 9 bases separating them. The germline V gene has CDR1 SGHDT and CDR2 YYEEEE. The CDR3 DNA is TGTGCCAGCGGGTTAGGAAGCACAGATACGCAGTATTTT. This encodes CASGLGSTDTQYF.

The J gene is TRBJ1-1, the V gene TRBV29-1; D remains unclear. This CDR3 has 12 amino acids. Trimming stripped 4 bases from V and 1 base from J, with 7 bases between. CDR1 is SQVTM and CDR2 is ANQGSEA in the germline V gene. The CDR3 nucleotides are TGCAGCGTTGTGGGCGGGAACACTGAAGCTTTCTTT. Protein product: CSVVGGNTEAFF.

The chain is built from TRBV2 and TRBJ2-5, with D hard to call. Germline V CDR1 and CDR2: SNHLY, FYNNEI. There are 14 residues in the CDR3. V was pared by 0 bases and J by 1 base, with 6 bases between. CDR3 residues: CASSEAAIQETQYF. The CDR3 nucleotides read TGTGCCAGCAGTGAAGCGGCAATCCAAGAGACCCAGTACTTC.

CDR3 loop: CASSTDRGNQPQHF. The DNA for the CDR3 is TGTGCCAGTAGCACTGACAGGGGAAATCAGCCCCAGCATTTT. V usage is TRBV19 and J usage is TRBJ1-5, with 8 positions matching TRBD1. With 6 bases clipped from V and 4 bases from J, the junction kept 5 bases outside the gene matches. The CDR3 is made up of 14 amino acids. Germline loops: CDR1 LNHDA, CDR2 SQIVND (reference sequence).

This chain joins TRBV7-9 and TRBJ2-1; 8 positions agree with TRBD2. V lost 1 base and J lost 3; bases outside the gene matches: 5. The germline CDR1 and CDR2 sequences are SEHNR and FQNEAQ (reference sequence). The length of the CDR3 is 16 residues. The CDR3 DNA reads as TGTGCCAGCAGCTTAGATGGGGCGGGAGGCTACAATGAGCAGTTCTTC. Its protein is CASSLDGAGGYNEQFF.

The V gene is TRBV30, the J gene TRBJ1-2; a possible D gene is TRBD1 (5 bases). CDR1 and CDR2 from the germline V gene are GTSNPN and SVGIG (reference sequence). Trimming stripped 0 bases from V and 0 bases from J, with 11 bases between. The CDR3 is 15 residues long. CDR3 nucleotides: TGTGCCTGGAGTGTACGACAGACCACTAACTATGGCTACACCTTC. Its translation: CAWSVRQTTNYGYTF.

This chain links TRBV6-5 with TRBJ2-7; 14 positions match TRBD2. The ends lost 6 bases at V and 9 bases at J; junction bases unmatched: 7. CDR3 size: 14 residues. Germline V CDR1 and CDR2: MNHEY, SVGAGI. The CDR3 DNA follows: TGTGCCAGCAGCCTGGGACTAGCGGGAGTAGGGCAGTACTTC. This translates into CASSLGLAGVGQYF.

This chain uses TRBV10-2 with TRBJ2-7; 9 bases map to TRBD2. Germline V lookup: CDR1 WSHSY, CDR2 SAAADI. V lost 10 bases to trimming and J lost 4 bases; unmatched junction nucleotides: 17. The CDR3 extends over 16 amino acids. The CDR3 loop is CAIRPDGREGLYEQYF. CDR3 nucleotide sequence: TGCGCCATCCGCCCAGACGGGCGGGAGGGTTTGTACGAGCAGTACTTC.

This clone was found once. The chain couples TRBV7-9 to TRBJ1-3; D not certain. There are 16 residues in the CDR3. Trimming removed 1 base from V and 2 bases from J, with 12 bases in between. The germline gives CDR1 SEHNR, CDR2 FQNEAQ (reference sequence). CDR3 amino acids: CASSLDATATGNTIYF. In DNA, the CDR3 is TGTGCCAGCAGCTTAGATGCTACAGCAACTGGAAACACCATATATTTT.

The CDR3 sequence: CATSDLAGYEQYF. The CDR3 nucleotides are TGTGCCACCAGTGATTTGGCAGGGTACGAGCAGTACTTC. The rearrangement links TRBV24-1 to TRBJ2-7, with a possible D match to TRBD1 (5 bases). The germline V and J ends were trimmed by 0 bases and 4 bases, with 6 bases remaining between them. CDR3 length: 13 residues. The V gene's germline CDR1 is KGHDR and CDR2 SFDVKD.

The chain employs TRBV6-5 and TRBJ2-2, with D maybe TRBD2 (5 bases). Trimming took 10 bases from V and 8 from J, leaving 11 bases between them. Germline V gene lookup returns CDR1 MNHEY and CDR2 SVGAGI. The CDR3 totals 11 residues. CDR3 region: CATPRGGELFF. In DNA, the CDR3 is TGTGCCACCCCCCGGGGAGGGGAGCTGTTTTTT.

This chain links TRBV19 with TRBJ2-7, with a tentative D call TRBD2 (6 bases). V lost 0 bases and J 2 bases, leaving 8 bases between the germline ends. Per the germline V gene, CDR1 is LNHDA and CDR2 is SQIVND (reference sequence). This CDR3 region has 14 residues. The CDR3 DNA reads as TGTGCCAGTAGTATAGACGCGGGAACCTACGAGCAGTACTTC. Translated, it gives CASSIDAGTYEQYF.

The chain uses TRBV27 and TRBJ2-7; D unresolved. Between the trimmed V and J ends, which lost 5 bases and 0 bases, there was a span of 17 bases. The CDR3 contains 16 residues. Germline V gives CDR1 MNHEY, CDR2 SMNVEV (reference sequence). The CDR3 bases are TGTGCCAGCAGTCCATCCGGCGGCGAGAGCTCCTACGAGCAGTACTTC. Translation: CASSPSGGESSYEQYF.

The chain combines TRBV9 with TRBJ1-1; D is possibly TRBD1 (5 bases). The CDR3 length is 15 residues. Trimming cost V 2 bases and J 2 bases, with 13 bases left between them. Germline lookup yields CDR1 SGDLS and CDR2 YYNGEE. In DNA form, the CDR3 reads TGTGCCAGCAGCGTTGGCCCAGGGATCAACACTGAAGCTTTCTTT. This codes for CASSVGPGINTEAFF.

The chain uses TRBV6-5 and TRBJ2-1; 12 bases line up with TRBD2. This CDR3 is 13 amino acids long. V shed 10 bases and J 7 bases; nucleotides not matched to a gene: 5. Per the germline V gene, CDR1 is MNHEY and CDR2 is SVGAGI. The CDR3 nucleotides read TGTGCCACCGGACTAGCGGGACTGAATGAGCAGTTCTTC. This encodes CATGLAGLNEQFF.